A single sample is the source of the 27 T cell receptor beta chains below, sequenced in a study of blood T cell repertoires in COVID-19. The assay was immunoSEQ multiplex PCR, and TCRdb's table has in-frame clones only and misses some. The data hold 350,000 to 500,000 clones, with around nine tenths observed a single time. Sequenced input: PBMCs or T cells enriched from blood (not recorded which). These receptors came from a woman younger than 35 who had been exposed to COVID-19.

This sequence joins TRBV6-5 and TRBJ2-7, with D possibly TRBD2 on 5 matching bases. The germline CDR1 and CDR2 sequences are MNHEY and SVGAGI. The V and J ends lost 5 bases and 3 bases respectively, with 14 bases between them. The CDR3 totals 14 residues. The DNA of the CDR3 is TGTGCCAGCAGTCCTGGACTCCAGTACTACGAGCAGTACTTC. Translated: CASSPGLQYYEQYF.

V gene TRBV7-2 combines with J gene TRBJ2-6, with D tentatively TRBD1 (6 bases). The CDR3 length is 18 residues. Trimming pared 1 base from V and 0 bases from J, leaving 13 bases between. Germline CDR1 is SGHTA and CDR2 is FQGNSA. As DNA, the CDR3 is TGTGCCAGCAGCTTAGAGGCAGGGGCCTTCTCTGGGGCCAACGTCCTGACTTTC. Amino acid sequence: CASSLEAGAFSGANVLTF.

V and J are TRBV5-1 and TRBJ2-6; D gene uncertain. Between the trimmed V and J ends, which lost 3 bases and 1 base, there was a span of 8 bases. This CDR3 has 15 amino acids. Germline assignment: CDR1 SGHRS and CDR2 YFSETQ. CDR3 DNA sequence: TGCGCCAGCAGCTCGGTACTATCTGGGGCCAACGTCCTGACTTTC. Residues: CASSSVLSGANVLTF.

The CDR3 loop reads CASSEVVEGAGELFF. CDR3 nucleotides: TGTGCCAGCAGTGAAGTGGTAGAGGGGGCCGGGGAGCTGTTTTTT. The gene calls are TRBV6-1 and TRBJ2-2, with D tentatively TRBD1 (6 bases). Trimming shortened V by 1 base and J by 6 bases, and 12 bases separated the two germline ends. Germline values: CDR1 MNHNS, CDR2 SASEGT. This CDR3 has 15 residues.

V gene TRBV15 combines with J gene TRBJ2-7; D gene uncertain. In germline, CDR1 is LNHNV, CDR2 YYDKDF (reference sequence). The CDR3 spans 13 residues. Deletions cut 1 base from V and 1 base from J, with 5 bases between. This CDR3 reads CATSRASSYEQYF. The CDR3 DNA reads TGTGCCACCAGCAGAGCCAGTTCCTACGAGCAGTACTTC.

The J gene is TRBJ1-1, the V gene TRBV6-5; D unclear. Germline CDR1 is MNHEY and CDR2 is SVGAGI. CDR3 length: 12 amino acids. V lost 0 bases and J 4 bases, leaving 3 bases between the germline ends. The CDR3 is CASSYSATEAFF. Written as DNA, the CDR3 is TGTGCCAGCAGTTACTCGGCCACTGAAGCTTTCTTT.

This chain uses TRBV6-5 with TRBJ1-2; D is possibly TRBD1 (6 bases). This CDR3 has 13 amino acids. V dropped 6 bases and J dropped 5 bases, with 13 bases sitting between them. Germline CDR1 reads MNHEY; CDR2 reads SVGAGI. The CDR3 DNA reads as TGTGCCAGCAGCTTCGACAGGAGGTATGGCTACACCTTC. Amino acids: CASSFDRRYGYTF.

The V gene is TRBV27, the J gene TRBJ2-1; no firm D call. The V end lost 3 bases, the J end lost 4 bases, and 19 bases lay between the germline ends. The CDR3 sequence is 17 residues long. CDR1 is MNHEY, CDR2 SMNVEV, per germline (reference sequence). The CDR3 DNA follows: TGTGCCAGCAGTTTTCCCCCAGTAGCTAACACTTACAATGAGCAGTTCTTC. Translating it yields CASSFPPVANTYNEQFF.

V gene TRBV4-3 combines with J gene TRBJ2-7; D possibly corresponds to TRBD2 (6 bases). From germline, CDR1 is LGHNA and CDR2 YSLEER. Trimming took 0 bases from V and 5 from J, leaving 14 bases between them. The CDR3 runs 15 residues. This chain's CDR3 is CASSQDVLARNEQYF. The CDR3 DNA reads TGCGCCAGCAGCCAAGATGTGCTAGCGAGGAACGAGCAGTACTTC.

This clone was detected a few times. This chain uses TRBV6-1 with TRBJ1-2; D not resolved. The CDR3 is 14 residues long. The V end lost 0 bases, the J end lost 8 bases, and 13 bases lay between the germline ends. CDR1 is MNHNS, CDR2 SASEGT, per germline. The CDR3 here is CASSEAGRSWGYTF. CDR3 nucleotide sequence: TGTGCCAGCAGTGAAGCGGGCAGATCGTGGGGCTACACCTTC.

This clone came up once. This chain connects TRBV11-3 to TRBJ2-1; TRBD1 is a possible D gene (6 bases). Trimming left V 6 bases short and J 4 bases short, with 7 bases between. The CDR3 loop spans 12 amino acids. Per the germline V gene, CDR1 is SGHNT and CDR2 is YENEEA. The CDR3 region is CASSTGYNEQFF. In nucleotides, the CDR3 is TGTGCCAGCAGTACAGGGTACAATGAGCAGTTCTTC. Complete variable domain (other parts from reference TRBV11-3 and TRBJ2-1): EAGVVQSPRYKIIEKKQPVAFWCNPISGHNTLYWYLQNLGQGPELLIRYENEEAVDDSQLPKDRFSAERLKGVDSTLKIQPAELGDSAVYLCASSTGYNEQFFGPGTRLTVL.

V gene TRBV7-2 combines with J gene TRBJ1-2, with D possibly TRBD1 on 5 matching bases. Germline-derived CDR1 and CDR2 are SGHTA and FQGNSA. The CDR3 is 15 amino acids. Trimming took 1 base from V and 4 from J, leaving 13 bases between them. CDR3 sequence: CASSLGRQYGYGYTF. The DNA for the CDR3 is TGTGCCAGCAGCTTAGGTCGACAGTACGGCTATGGCTACACCTTC.

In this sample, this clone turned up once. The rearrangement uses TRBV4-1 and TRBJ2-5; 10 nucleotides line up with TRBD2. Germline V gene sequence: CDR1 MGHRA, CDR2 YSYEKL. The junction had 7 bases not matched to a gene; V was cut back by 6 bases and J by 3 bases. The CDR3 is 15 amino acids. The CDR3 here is CASSMPGLAKETQYF. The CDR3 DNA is TGCGCCAGCAGTATGCCGGGACTAGCGAAAGAGACCCAGTACTTC.

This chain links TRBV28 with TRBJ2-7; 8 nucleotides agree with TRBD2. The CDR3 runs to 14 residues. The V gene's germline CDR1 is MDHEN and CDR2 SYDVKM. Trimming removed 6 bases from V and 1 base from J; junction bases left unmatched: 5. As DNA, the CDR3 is TGTGCCAGCAGGCCTGGACTAGCTTCCTACGAGCAGTACTTC. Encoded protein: CASRPGLASYEQYF.

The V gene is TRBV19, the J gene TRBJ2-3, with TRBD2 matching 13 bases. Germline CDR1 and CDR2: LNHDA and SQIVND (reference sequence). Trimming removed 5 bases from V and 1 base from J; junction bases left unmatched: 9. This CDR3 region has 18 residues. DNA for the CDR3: TGTGCCAGTAGTCCGGGGACTAGCGGGACTGGAGGCACAGATACGCAGTATTTT. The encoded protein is CASSPGTSGTGGTDTQYF.

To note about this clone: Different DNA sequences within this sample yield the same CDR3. DNA for the CDR3: TGTGCCAGCAGTTTTAGGGGCTCTGGGGCCAACGTCCTGACTTTC. It yields the protein CASSFRGSGANVLTF. The gene calls are TRBV28 and TRBJ2-6, with a weak D call TRBD1 (5 bases). V was clipped by 3 bases and J by 0 bases, with 6 bases between them. The CDR3 extends over 15 amino acids. CDR1 is MDHEN, CDR2 SYDVKM, per germline.

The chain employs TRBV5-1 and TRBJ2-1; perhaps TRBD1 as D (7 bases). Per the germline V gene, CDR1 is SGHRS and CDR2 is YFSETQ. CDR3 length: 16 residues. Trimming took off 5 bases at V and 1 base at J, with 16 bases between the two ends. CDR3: CASRGGGLRSYNEQFF. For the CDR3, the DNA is TGCGCCAGCAGAGGAGGGGGCCTTCGATCCTACAATGAGCAGTTCTTC.

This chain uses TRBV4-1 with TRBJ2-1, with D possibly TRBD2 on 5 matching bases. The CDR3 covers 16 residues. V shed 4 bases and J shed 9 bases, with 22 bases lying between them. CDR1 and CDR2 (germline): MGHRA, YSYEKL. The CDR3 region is CASSPRPVGVNGEQFF. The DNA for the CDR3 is TGCGCCAGCAGCCCAAGGCCGGTCGGGGTGAACGGTGAGCAGTTCTTC.

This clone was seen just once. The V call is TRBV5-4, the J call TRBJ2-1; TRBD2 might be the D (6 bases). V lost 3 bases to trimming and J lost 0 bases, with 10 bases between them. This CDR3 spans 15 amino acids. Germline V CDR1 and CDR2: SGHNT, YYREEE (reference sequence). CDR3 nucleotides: TGTGCCAGCAGCTCGACTAGAAACTCCTACAATGAGCAGTTCTTC. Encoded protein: CASSSTRNSYNEQFF.

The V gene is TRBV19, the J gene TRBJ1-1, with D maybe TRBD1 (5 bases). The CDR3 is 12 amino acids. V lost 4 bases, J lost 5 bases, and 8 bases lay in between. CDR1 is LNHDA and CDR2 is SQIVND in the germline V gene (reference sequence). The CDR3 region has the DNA TGTGCCAGTAGTACCAGGGTTACTGAAGCTTTCTTT. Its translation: CASSTRVTEAFF. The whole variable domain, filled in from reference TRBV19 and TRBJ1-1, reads DGGITQSPKYLFRKEGQNVTLSCEQNLNHDAMYWYRQDPGQGLRLIYYSQIVNDFQKGDIAEGYSVSREKKESFPLTVTSAQKNPTAFYLCASSTRVTEAFFGQGTRLTVV.

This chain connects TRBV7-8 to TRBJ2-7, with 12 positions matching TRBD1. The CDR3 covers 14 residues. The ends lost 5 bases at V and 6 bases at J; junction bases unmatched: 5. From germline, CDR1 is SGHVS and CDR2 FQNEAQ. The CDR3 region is CASSAGTGGFEQYF. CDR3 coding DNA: TGTGCCAGCAGCGCCGGGACAGGGGGCTTCGAGCAGTACTTC.

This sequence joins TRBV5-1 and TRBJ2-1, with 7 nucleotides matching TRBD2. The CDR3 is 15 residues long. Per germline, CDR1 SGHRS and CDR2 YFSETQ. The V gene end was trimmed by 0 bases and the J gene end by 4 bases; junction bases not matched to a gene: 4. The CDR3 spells CASSLGLAVYNEQFF. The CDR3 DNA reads TGCGCCAGCAGCTTGGGGCTAGCGGTGTACAATGAGCAGTTCTTC.

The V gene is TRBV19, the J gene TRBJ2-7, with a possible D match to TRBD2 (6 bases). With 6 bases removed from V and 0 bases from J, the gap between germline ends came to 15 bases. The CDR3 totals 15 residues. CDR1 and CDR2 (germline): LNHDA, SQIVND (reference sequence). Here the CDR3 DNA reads TGTGCCAGTAGCCGCCCCGGCGGGGTCTCCTACGAGCAGTACTTC. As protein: CASSRPGGVSYEQYF.

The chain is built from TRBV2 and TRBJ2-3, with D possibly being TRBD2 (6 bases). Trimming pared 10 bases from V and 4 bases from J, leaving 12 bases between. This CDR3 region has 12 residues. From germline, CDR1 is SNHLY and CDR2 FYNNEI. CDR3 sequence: CAISGLADTQYF. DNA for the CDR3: TGTGCCATCAGCGGGTTGGCAGATACGCAGTATTTT.

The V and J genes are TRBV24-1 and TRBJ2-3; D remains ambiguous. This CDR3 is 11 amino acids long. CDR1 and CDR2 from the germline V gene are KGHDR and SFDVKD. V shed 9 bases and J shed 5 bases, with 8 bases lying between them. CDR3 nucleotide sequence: TGTGCCACCGATGCAGGAGATACGCAGTATTTT. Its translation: CATDAGDTQYF.

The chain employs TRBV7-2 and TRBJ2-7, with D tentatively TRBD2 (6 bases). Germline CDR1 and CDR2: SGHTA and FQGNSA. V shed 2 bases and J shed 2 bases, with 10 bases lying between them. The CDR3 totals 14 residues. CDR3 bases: TGTGCCAGCAGCTTAAGGACTATCGCCTACGAGCAGTACTTC. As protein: CASSLRTIAYEQYF.

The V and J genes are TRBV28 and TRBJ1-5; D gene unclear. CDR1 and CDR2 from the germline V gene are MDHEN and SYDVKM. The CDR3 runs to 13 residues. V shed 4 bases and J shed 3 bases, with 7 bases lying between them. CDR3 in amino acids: CASSSRDNQPQHF. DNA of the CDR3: TGTGCCAGCAGTTCCCGGGACAATCAGCCCCAGCATTTT. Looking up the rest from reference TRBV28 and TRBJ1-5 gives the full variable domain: DVKVTQSSRYLVKRTGEKVFLECVQDMDHENMFWYRQDPGLGLRLIYFSYDVKMKEKGDIPEGYSVSREKKERFSLILESASTNQTSMYLCASSSRDNQPQHFGDGTRLSIL.